This passage covers 3 T cell receptor beta chains from one sample sequenced in a study of shared clonotypes between healthy human individuals (TCRdb year 2020). Libraries were built with the immunoSEQ multiplex PCR assay. Drawn from immuneACCESS, this table holds only the in-frame rearrangements with V and J called that TCRdb kept. Clones are partly lost; checked studies trace under half to an unresolved V gene and leave the rest unexplained. Here the sample has about 1 million clones; about 77% occur a single time. About 1.5% of the sample goes to the ten largest clones. Sample: memory CD4+ T cells sorted from blood. The cell subset or site label of this sample denotes: CD45RA-negative fraction. These receptor sequences come from a man aged 18 to 35 in good health.

The CDR3 reads CASSLEGRQSDTQYF. The CDR3 DNA reads TGTGCCAGCAGCTTAGAGGGGCGGCAATCGGATACGCAGTATTTT. This chain uses TRBV7-8 with TRBJ2-3; possible D gene TRBD1, 5 bases. Trimming took off 1 base at V and 6 bases at J, with 14 bases between the two ends. Germline V gene sequence: CDR1 SGHVS, CDR2 FQNEAQ. CDR3 length equals 15 residues.

Only a few counts were recorded for this clone. Distinct nucleotide sequences in the sample also encode this CDR3. The chain combines TRBV30 with TRBJ2-7; D ambiguous. Germline values: CDR1 GTSNPN, CDR2 SVGIG (reference sequence). This CDR3 is built from 11 residues. With 2 bases removed from V and 2 bases from J, the gap between germline ends came to 4 bases. CDR3 sequence reads: CAWSTAYEQYF. Here the CDR3 DNA reads TGTGCCTGGAGTACAGCCTACGAGCAGTACTTC.

This chain links TRBV7-8 with TRBJ2-7; no definite D call. V lost 4 bases to trimming and J lost 4 bases, with 8 bases between them. Germline V gene sequence: CDR1 SGHVS, CDR2 FQNEAQ. The CDR3 sequence is 12 residues long. CDR3 sequence: CASSSPAYEQYF. The CDR3 DNA reads TGTGCCAGCAGCTCGCCCGCTTACGAGCAGTACTTC.